Below are 30 T cell receptor beta chains sequenced from a single sample in a study of blood T cell repertoires in COVID-19. The method was immunoSEQ multiplex PCR; TCRdb's version includes in-frame clones alone and lacks a portion of them. Of over 80,000 clones in the sample, less than 80% were seen once. The sequencing sample was made of peripheral blood. Every receptor here comes from a woman aged 50 to 60 with acute or convalescent COVID-19.

The CDR3 coding sequence is TGCGCCAGCAGCTTTTCAGGTCAGGGTAATGAAAAACTGTTTTTT. This codes for CASSFSGQGNEKLFF. V gene TRBV5-1 combines with J gene TRBJ1-4; D might be TRBD1 (5 bases). The CDR3 contains 15 residues. Germline-derived CDR1 and CDR2 are SGHRS and YFSETQ. V gave up 2 bases and J gave up 4 bases, with 12 bases separating them.

This clone was counted between two and nine times. The V call is TRBV28, the J call TRBJ1-4; no firm D call. Trimming removed 5 bases at V and 7 bases at J, with 17 bases between. CDR3 length: 15 amino acids. Looked up from germline, CDR1 is MDHEN and CDR2 is SYDVKM. CDR3 amino acids: CASSPAYAGTEKLFF. The CDR3 bases are TGTGCCAGCAGTCCCGCCTACGCGGGCACTGAAAAACTGTTTTTT.

The V call is TRBV5-5, the J call TRBJ1-4; D is unresolved. Looked up from germline, CDR1 is SGHKS and CDR2 is YYEKEE (reference sequence). This CDR3 has 13 amino acids. V was cut by 4 bases and J by 8 bases, with 12 bases left in between. The CDR3, as DNA: TGTGCCAGCAGCAAGTGGGGAGAGGAAAAACTGTTTTTT. Translated: CASSKWGEEKLFF.

The V and J genes are TRBV7-2 and TRBJ2-1; D remains unclear. V was shortened by 0 bases and J by 4 bases, with 10 bases between the two germline ends. The CDR3 covers 15 residues. Germline values: CDR1 SGHTA, CDR2 FQGNSA. The CDR3 sequence: CASSLAKNLYNEQFF. CDR3 DNA: TGTGCCAGCAGCTTAGCGAAGAACTTGTACAATGAGCAGTTCTTC.

The chain couples TRBV10-3 to TRBJ1-1, with D possibly being TRBD1 (5 bases). There are 13 residues in the CDR3. Trimming took 0 bases from V and 8 from J, leaving 10 bases between them. Germline V gene data show CDR1 as ENHRY and CDR2 as SYGVKD. The CDR3 spells CAISESTGLEAFF. The DNA for the CDR3 is TGTGCCATCAGTGAGTCAACAGGCCTCGAAGCTTTCTTT.

This clone was counted between two and nine times. V gene TRBV28 combines with J gene TRBJ1-2, with D perhaps TRBD1 (5 bases). Germline loops: CDR1 MDHEN, CDR2 SYDVKM. The CDR3 loop spans 12 amino acids. The V end lost 6 bases, the J end lost 7 bases, and 12 bases lay between the germline ends. As DNA, the CDR3 is TGTGCCAGCAGCTCCGGGACTAGTGGCTACACCTTC. This gives the protein CASSSGTSGYTF.

This clone was recorded only once. The chain employs TRBV5-1 and TRBJ2-3; possibly TRBD1 for D (6 bases). Germline CDR1 is SGHRS and CDR2 is YFSETQ. V lost 2 bases and J lost 1, with 11 bases in between. CDR3 size: 15 residues. The CDR3 loop is CASSFETGGTDTQYF. The DNA for the CDR3 is TGCGCCAGCAGCTTTGAGACAGGAGGCACAGATACGCAGTATTTT.

The rearrangement links TRBV2 to TRBJ1-4; 10 nucleotides align to TRBD1. CDR1 SNHLY and CDR2 FYNNEI come from the germline V gene. The CDR3 has 17 residues. The V and J ends lost 3 bases and 2 bases, in that order; junction bases with no gene match: 6. The CDR3 bases are TGTGCCAGCAGTGATCCGGGACAGGGGAGGACTAATGAAAAACTGTTTTTT. As protein: CASSDPGQGRTNEKLFF. Filled out from reference TRBV2 and TRBJ1-4, the complete variable domain reads EPEVTQTPSHQVTQMGQEVILRCVPISNHLYFYWYRQILGQKVEFLVSFYNNEISEKSEIFDDQFSVERPDGSNFTLKIRSTKLEDSAMYFCASSDPGQGRTNEKLFFGSGTQLSVL.

The chain carries TRBV28 and TRBJ2-7, with 10 nucleotides matching TRBD1. The V gene end was trimmed by 5 bases and the J gene end by 2 bases; junction bases not matched to a gene: 6. Per germline, CDR1 MDHEN and CDR2 SYDVKM. The CDR3 sequence is 15 residues long. CDR3 in amino acids: CASSTRDRGAYEQYF. CDR3 coding DNA: TGTGCCAGCAGTACCCGGGACAGGGGTGCCTACGAGCAGTACTTC.

J is TRBJ2-2 and V is TRBV7-6; TRBD1 agrees at 7 bases. Germline loops: CDR1 SGHVS, CDR2 FNYEAQ. V lost 4 bases and J lost 4; bases outside the gene matches: 9. This CDR3 region has 16 residues. The CDR3 spells CASSSRPGQSTGELFF. In DNA form, the CDR3 reads TGTGCCAGCAGCTCCCGACCGGGACAGAGCACCGGGGAGCTGTTTTTT. The full variable domain, with the rest looked up from reference TRBV7-6 and TRBJ2-2, is GAGVSQSPRYKVTKRGQDVALRCDPISGHVSLYWYRQALGQGPEFLTYFNYEAQQDKSGLPNDRFSAERPEGSISTLTIQRTEQRDSAMYRCASSSRPGQSTGELFFGEGSRLTVL.

The sample holds a few counts of this clone. The sample holds other DNA sequences that translate to the same CDR3. J is TRBJ2-7 and V is TRBV11-1; TRBD1 agrees at 8 bases. This CDR3 has 14 residues. J lost 3 bases, V lost 5 bases, and 6 bases had no gene match. Germline CDR1 is SGHAT and CDR2 is FQDESV (reference sequence). The CDR3: CASSPRTGNYEQYF. CDR3 bases: TGTGCCAGCAGCCCGCGGACAGGGAACTACGAGCAGTACTTC.

The chain recombines TRBV7-8 with TRBJ1-5; no reliable D call. This CDR3 is built from 16 residues. Trimming pared 0 bases from V and 6 bases from J, leaving 15 bases between. Germline V lookup: CDR1 SGHVS, CDR2 FQNEAQ. In DNA, the CDR3 is TGTGCCAGCAGCTTAGCCCCGCGAACCAGCGGTCAGCCCCAGCATTTT. This gives the protein CASSLAPRTSGQPQHF.

The CDR3 bases are TGTGCCAGCAGCTTCGAACAGGAGAACAATGAGCAGTTCTTC. The encoded protein is CASSFEQENNEQFF. This rearrangement joins TRBV7-9 to TRBJ2-1; perhaps TRBD1 as D (5 bases). Looked up from germline, CDR1 is SEHNR and CDR2 is FQNEAQ (reference sequence). The CDR3 covers 14 residues. V shed 3 bases and J shed 5 bases, with 11 bases lying between them.

This clone turned up a few times. V is TRBV6-6 and J is TRBJ1-1, with 7 positions matching TRBD1. V was pared by 6 bases and J by 1 base, with 8 bases of the junction left unmatched. The CDR3 sequence is 15 residues long. Germline V gene lookup returns CDR1 MNHNY and CDR2 SVGAGI (reference sequence). The CDR3 nucleotides are TGTGCCAGCAGGACTACCAGGGGGACGAACACTGAAGCTTTCTTT. Protein: CASRTTRGTNTEAFF.

This clone was counted once. This sequence joins TRBV2 and TRBJ2-5; TRBD1 aligns across 7 bases. V shed 6 bases and J 3 bases; nucleotides not matched to a gene: 7. Germline CDR1 SNHLY, CDR2 FYNNEI. The CDR3 has 14 amino acids. The CDR3 is CASSGKTGKETQYF. The CDR3 bases are TGTGCCAGCAGCGGGAAGACAGGGAAAGAGACCCAGTACTTC.

The chain employs TRBV27 and TRBJ1-6; D is perhaps TRBD1 (6 bases). V gave up 3 bases and J gave up 7 bases, with 7 bases separating them. This CDR3 region has 13 residues. Germline V lookup: CDR1 MNHEY, CDR2 SMNVEV (reference sequence). DNA of the CDR3: TGTGCCAGCAGTTTGGGGGCCAATTCACCCCTCCACTTT. It yields the protein CASSLGANSPLHF.

The CDR3 spells CASSLGDRGAFF. Here the CDR3 DNA reads TGCGCCAGCAGCTTGGGGGACAGGGGAGCTTTCTTT. The chain carries TRBV5-1 and TRBJ1-1; 10 bases line up with TRBD1. With 0 bases clipped from V and 10 bases from J, the junction kept 0 bases outside the gene matches. Germline V gene sequence: CDR1 SGHRS, CDR2 YFSETQ. The CDR3 extends over 12 amino acids.

This chain joins TRBV27 and TRBJ1-2, with 9 bases that match TRBD1. The V gene's germline CDR1 is MNHEY and CDR2 SMNVEV (reference sequence). The CDR3 spans 14 residues. V trimming: 6 bases; J trimming: 8 bases; junction bases outside the gene matches: 10. DNA for the CDR3: TGTGCCAGCAGACTTACAGGGGGCGCCTTGGGCTACACCTTC. Protein sequence: CASRLTGGALGYTF.

The J gene is TRBJ2-2, the V gene TRBV5-1; 8 nucleotides align to TRBD1. V was clipped by 0 bases and J by 5 bases; unmatched bases: 9. Germline V lookup: CDR1 SGHRS, CDR2 YFSETQ. CDR3 size: 17 residues. In DNA, the CDR3 is TGCGCCAGCAGCTTGGCAGTGGACAGGGTAGGAACCGGGGAGCTGTTTTTT. It yields the protein CASSLAVDRVGTGELFF.

The CDR3 DNA reads TGCGCCAGCAGCTTGGGTGGGAGGAACGAGCAGTACTTC. Residues: CASSLGGRNEQYF. This chain joins TRBV5-1 and TRBJ2-7; the D gene is possibly TRBD2 (6 bases). From germline, CDR1 is SGHRS and CDR2 YFSETQ. This CDR3 has 13 residues. V was shortened by 0 bases and J by 5 bases, with 9 bases between the two germline ends.

This chain links TRBV3-1 (or the pseudogene TRBV3-2) with TRBJ2-7, with TRBD2 identical over 7 bases. From germline, CDR1 is LGHDT and CDR2 YNNKEL (reference sequence). CDR3 length equals 14 residues. V trimming: 1 base; J trimming: 9 bases; junction bases outside the gene matches: 9. CDR3 sequence: CASSQGSGGGAQYF. The CDR3 DNA is TGTGCCAGCAGCCAAGGATCGGGGGGAGGAGCGCAGTACTTC.

The chain combines TRBV5-5 with TRBJ1-5, with D unclear. Looked up from germline, CDR1 is SGHKS and CDR2 is YYEKEE (reference sequence). V was pared by 1 base and J by 3 bases, with 8 bases between. This CDR3 comprises 14 residues. The CDR3: CASSLQAANQPQHF. CDR3 in DNA: TGTGCCAGCAGCTTGCAGGCAGCCAATCAGCCCCAGCATTTT.

This clone was found a few times. The chain links TRBV28 to TRBJ1-1; D is unresolved. The V gene lost 4 bases and the J gene lost 0 bases, with 6 bases spanning the gap. Germline CDR1 is MDHEN and CDR2 is SYDVKM. CDR3 size: 13 residues. In DNA, the CDR3 is TGTGCCAGCAGTTCATCCATGAACACTGAAGCTTTCTTT. It codes for CASSSSMNTEAFF. Full variable domain (missing parts from reference TRBV28 and TRBJ1-1): DVKVTQSSRYLVKRTGEKVFLECVQDMDHENMFWYRQDPGLGLRLIYFSYDVKMKEKGDIPEGYSVSREKKERFSLILESASTNQTSMYLCASSSSMNTEAFFGQGTRLTVV.

This clone was seen a single time. The CDR3 region is CASSSPGTVLWNTF. In DNA, the CDR3 is TGTGCCAGCAGTTCACCCGGGACAGTACTGTGGAACACCTTC. This chain links TRBV28 with TRBJ1-2, with 7 bases that match TRBD1. The CDR3 spans 14 residues. Germline CDR1 MDHEN, CDR2 SYDVKM. V was pared by 4 bases and J by 12 bases, with 14 bases of the junction left unmatched.

The chain uses TRBV6-2 or TRBV6-3 and TRBJ2-4, with D tentatively TRBD2 (6 bases). Germline-derived CDR1 and CDR2 are MNHEY and SVGEGT. Trimming shortened V by 5 bases and J by 12 bases, and 14 bases separated the two germline ends. The CDR3 consists of 12 residues. The CDR3 loop is CASSMISGAQYF. The CDR3 DNA reads as TGTGCCAGCAGTATGATTAGCGGAGCTCAGTACTTC.

The chain links TRBV9 to TRBJ1-1; possible D gene TRBD1, 6 bases. Between the trimmed V and J ends, which lost 0 bases and 1 base, there was a span of 10 bases. This CDR3 contains 15 residues. Looked up from germline, CDR1 is SGDLS and CDR2 is YYNGEE. CDR3 sequence reads: CASSVAGQQNTEAFF. In DNA form, the CDR3 reads TGTGCCAGCAGCGTAGCTGGACAGCAGAACACTGAAGCTTTCTTT.

This rearrangement joins TRBV3-1 (or the pseudogene TRBV3-2) to TRBJ2-2, with D possibly TRBD1 on 6 matching bases. This CDR3 comprises 15 residues. Between the trimmed V and J ends, which lost 2 bases and 4 bases, there was a span of 11 bases. Germline V lookup: CDR1 LGHDT, CDR2 YNNKEL (reference sequence). CDR3 in DNA: TGTGCCAGCAGCCAACGGGACACGGGCACCGGGGAGCTGTTTTTT. Translated, it gives CASSQRDTGTGELFF.

This clone was seen a few times. The chain uses TRBV5-6 and TRBJ2-2; D is perhaps TRBD1 (7 bases). Trimming took 3 bases from V and 5 from J, leaving 26 bases between them. The CDR3 has 19 residues. The germline gives CDR1 SGHDT, CDR2 YYEEEE. CDR3 DNA sequence: TGTGCCAGCAGCTCCTACCTATTACAGGGGAGGAGGGGAACCGGGGAGCTGTTTTTT. This codes for CASSSYLLQGRRGTGELFF. Full variable domain (outside the CDR3, taken from reference TRBV5-6 and TRBJ2-2): DAGVTQSPTHLIKTRGQQVTLRCSPKSGHDTVSWYQQALGQGPQFIFQYYEEEERQRGNFPDRFSGHQFPNYSSELNVNALLLGDSALYLCASSSYLLQGRRGTGELFFGEGSRLTVL.

This chain links TRBV6-4 with TRBJ1-5; D not resolved. From germline, CDR1 is MRHNA and CDR2 SNTAGT. V dropped 4 bases and J dropped 7 bases, with 11 bases sitting between them. CDR3 length: 13 residues. In DNA, the CDR3 is TGTGCCAGCAGTGTTCTCCCCCAGCAGCCCCAGCATTTT. Translated: CASSVLPQQPQHF.

This rearrangement joins TRBV29-1 to TRBJ2-7; D unclear. CDR1 is SQVTM, CDR2 ANQGSEA, per germline. The CDR3 has 12 amino acids. Deletions cut 4 bases from V and 3 bases from J, with 10 bases between. CDR3 in DNA: TGCAGCGTTGGGCCTGAGCGCTACGAGCAGTACTTC. This translates into CSVGPERYEQYF.